A single sample gave rise to the 26 T cell receptor beta chains below, sequenced in a study of Ad26.COV2.S vaccination and SARS-CoV-2 variants listed by TCRdb under 2021. In light of the paper, this sample's treatment or condition label describes: about 20 received Ad26.COV2.S at low or high dose, single or two shots; 5 received placebo; per-sample allocation not given. Repertoires of vaccine and placebo recipients were sequenced from samples taken on day 63 after the first injection. The library was prepared using the immunoSEQ multiplex PCR assay. Drawn from immuneACCESS, this table holds only the in-frame rearrangements with V and J called that TCRdb kept. Clones are partly lost; checked studies trace under half to an unresolved V gene and leave the rest unexplained. Counted in this sample were approximately 280,000 clones; 80% to 90% of them appeared once. About 3.5% of the sample rests with the top ten.

The source was peripheral blood, collected in a trial of Ad26.COV2.S vaccine versus placebo. The receptors here all came from a person aged 18-60 years who received the Ad26.COV2.S COVID-19 vaccine or a placebo.

A single count supports this clone. The V call is TRBV7-2, the J call TRBJ2-3, with D unclear. The germline gives CDR1 SGHTA, CDR2 FQGNSA. The V end was cut by 5 bases, the J end by 3 bases, with 12 bases between. The CDR3 consists of 14 residues. The chain's CDR3 is CASSPRYTTDTQYF. DNA for the CDR3: TGTGCCAGCAGCCCCCGGTACACGACAGATACGCAGTATTTT.

The V call is TRBV6-1, the J call TRBJ1-2, with 8 positions matching TRBD1. The CDR3 spans 15 residues. Germline V gives CDR1 MNHNS, CDR2 SASEGT. Trimming took 0 bases from V and 4 from J; bases not matched to a gene: 4. CDR3 sequence: CASSEARGQGYGYTF. The CDR3 nucleotides are TGTGCCAGCAGTGAAGCGAGAGGACAGGGCTATGGCTACACCTTC.

The count of this clone is one. The CDR3 loop is CASSYGQGNNYEQYF. CDR3 DNA: TGCGCCAGCAGCTACGGACAGGGGAACAACTACGAGCAGTACTTC. V gene TRBV5-1 combines with J gene TRBJ2-7, with 9 bases fitting TRBD1. The germline V gene has CDR1 SGHRS and CDR2 YFSETQ. The CDR3 contains 15 residues. J lost 3 bases, V lost 3 bases, and 7 bases had no gene match.

The CDR3 loop is CSVEGGGHEKLFF. The CDR3 DNA follows: TGCAGCGTTGAAGGGGGTGGGCATGAAAAACTGTTTTTT. The chain employs TRBV29-1 and TRBJ1-4; the D is unclear. CDR3 length: 13 residues. Per the germline V gene, CDR1 is SQVTM and CDR2 is ANQGSEA. Between the trimmed V and J ends, which lost 1 base and 6 bases, there was a span of 9 bases.

This chain links TRBV6-6 with TRBJ2-5, with 8 bases matching TRBD2. Germline CDR1 reads MNHNY; CDR2 reads SVGAGI (reference sequence). The J segment lost 5 bases and the V segment lost 4 bases, leaving 9 bases of the junction unmatched. This CDR3 spans 15 amino acids. The CDR3 DNA reads as TGTGCCAGCAGTTCCGGGGGGGCCGCTGGGGAGACCCAGTACTTC. This gives the protein CASSSGGAAGETQYF.

The rearrangement links TRBV10-3 to TRBJ1-2, with a possible D match to TRBD1 (6 bases). V lost 7 bases to trimming and J lost 3 bases, with 15 bases between them. Looked up from germline, CDR1 is ENHRY and CDR2 is SYGVKD. The CDR3 consists of 14 residues. Here the CDR3 DNA reads TGTGCCATCACACCTGGGGAGGGGGACTATGGCTACACCTTC. Translation gives CAITPGEGDYGYTF.

V gene TRBV5-4 combines with J gene TRBJ2-3, with 7 bases that match TRBD2. This CDR3 comprises 13 residues. CDR1 is SGHNT, CDR2 YYREEE, per germline (reference sequence). J lost 6 bases, V lost 3 bases, and 4 bases had no gene match. The CDR3, as DNA: TGTGCCAGCAGCTCGGGGAGGGAGGATACGCAGTATTTT. It codes for CASSSGREDTQYF.

This rearrangement joins TRBV20-1 to TRBJ1-1; D ambiguous. V lost 0 bases to trimming and J lost 10 bases, with 0 bases between them. CDR1 and CDR2 from the germline V gene are DFQATT and SNEGSKA (reference sequence). The CDR3 loop spans 8 amino acids. In nucleotides, the CDR3 is TGCAGTGCTAGAGAAGCTTTCTTT. This sequence encodes CSAREAFF.

V is TRBV6-5 and J is TRBJ2-3, with D possibly being TRBD1 or TRBD2 (5 bases each). The length of the CDR3 is 16 residues. Trimming removed 0 bases at V and 5 bases at J, with 15 bases between. Germline CDR1 is MNHEY and CDR2 is SVGAGI. The CDR3 DNA follows: TGTGCCAGCAGTTACTCTGGGGCTATTGGGGGAGATACGCAGTATTTT. It yields the protein CASSYSGAIGGDTQYF.

In this sample, this clone turned up once. The chain carries TRBV3-1 (or the pseudogene TRBV3-2) and TRBJ2-6, with D tentatively TRBD2 (6 bases). The CDR3 sequence is 21 residues long. The germline V gene encodes CDR1 LGHDT and CDR2 YNNKEL (reference sequence). V was clipped by 4 bases and J by 0 bases, with 25 bases between them. CDR3 sequence: CASSPKSPGDLSHSGANVLTF. CDR3 nucleotide sequence: TGTGCCAGCAGCCCCAAGTCGCCGGGAGATCTCTCACACTCTGGGGCCAACGTCCTGACTTTC.

V and J are TRBV5-1 and TRBJ1-1; TRBD1 is a possible D gene (6 bases). The V gene's germline CDR1 is SGHRS and CDR2 YFSETQ. The germline V and J ends were trimmed by 1 base and 2 bases, with 12 bases remaining between them. There are 15 residues in the CDR3. The CDR3 is CASSLRSGANTEAFF. Written as DNA, the CDR3 is TGCGCCAGCAGCTTGCGGTCGGGGGCAAACACTGAAGCTTTCTTT.

The gene calls are TRBV11-2 and TRBJ2-7, with 12 bases aligning to TRBD1. Germline CDR1 and CDR2: SGHAT and FQNNGV. J gave up 7 bases and V 2 bases, and 12 bases lay outside the gene matches. The CDR3 covers 17 residues. CDR3 sequence (DNA): TGTGCCAGCAGCTTAATGGGGACCGGGACAGGGGGCTCTGAGCAGTACTTC. This sequence encodes CASSLMGTGTGGSEQYF.

This clone was counted a few times. DNA of the CDR3: TGTGCCAGTAGTGGAGGGGCTAGCCTTAGCACAGATACGCAGTATTTT. It translates to CASSGGASLSTDTQYF. The V gene is TRBV19, the J gene TRBJ2-3; D might be TRBD2 (6 bases). Germline V lookup: CDR1 LNHDA, CDR2 SQIVND (reference sequence). The CDR3 covers 16 residues. Trimming removed 5 bases from V and 0 bases from J, with 15 bases in between.

This clone was seen just once. The chain uses TRBV27 and TRBJ1-2; D uncertain. The ends were cut back, 0 bases at V and 6 bases at J, with 11 bases in the middle. Germline lookup yields CDR1 MNHEY and CDR2 SMNVEV (reference sequence). CDR3 length: 14 amino acids. CDR3 nucleotide sequence: TGTGCCAGCAGTTTATCGCCAGGCCTAGATGGCTACACCTTC. Translated, it gives CASSLSPGLDGYTF.

The CDR3 reads CASSSGTSGYNEQFF. The CDR3 DNA is TGTGCCAGCAGCTCCGGGACTAGCGGCTACAATGAGCAGTTCTTC. The chain is built from TRBV7-2 and TRBJ2-1; 11 nucleotides agree with TRBD2. V lost 4 bases to trimming and J lost 3 bases; unmatched junction nucleotides: 2. This CDR3 has 15 amino acids. CDR1 and CDR2 (germline): SGHTA, FQGNSA.

The chain carries TRBV5-8 and TRBJ2-1, with D perhaps matching TRBD2 (6 bases). The CDR3 has 11 residues. V was cut by 4 bases and J by 15 bases, with 14 bases left in between. Germline V lookup: CDR1 SGHTS, CDR2 YDEGEE. CDR3 sequence: CASSLTRDPFF. The CDR3 DNA follows: TGTGCCAGCAGCCTGACTAGGGACCCGTTCTTC. Full variable domain (missing parts from reference TRBV5-8 and TRBJ2-1): EAGVTQSPTHLIKTRGQQATLRCSPISGHTSVYWYQQALGLGLQFLLWYDEGEERNRGNFPPRFSGRQFPNYSSELNVNALELEDSALYLCASSLTRDPFFGPGTRLTVL.

This clone was counted ten times or more. The rearrangement uses TRBV6-2 or TRBV6-3 and TRBJ1-1, with D unresolved. Germline V gene lookup returns CDR1 MNHEY and CDR2 SVGEGT. The CDR3 spans 15 residues. V shed 2 bases and J shed 2 bases, with 12 bases lying between them. The CDR3 coding sequence is TGTGCCAGCAGTTACGGTCTGGGGTCTAACACTGAAGCTTTCTTT. Amino acid sequence: CASSYGLGSNTEAFF.

The chain recombines TRBV27 with TRBJ2-5; D remains ambiguous. Germline V CDR1 and CDR2: MNHEY, SMNVEV (reference sequence). The CDR3 extends over 14 amino acids. Trimming took 5 bases from V and 4 from J, leaving 14 bases between them. CDR3 sequence: CASSGGASGETQYF. CDR3 bases: TGTGCCAGCAGTGGTGGTGCCTCAGGAGAGACCCAGTACTTC.

CDR3 in DNA: TGTGCCAGTAGTATAGAAGAGACACCGGAAAACACCGGGGAGCTGTTTTTT. Its translation is CASSIEETPENTGELFF. J is TRBJ2-2 and V is TRBV19; D is unclear. From germline, CDR1 is LNHDA and CDR2 SQIVND (reference sequence). V was shortened by 0 bases and J by 2 bases, with 13 bases between the two germline ends. The CDR3 contains 17 residues.

This chain joins TRBV6-6 and TRBJ2-3; D call uncertain. V dropped 7 bases and J dropped 0 bases, with 11 bases sitting between them. The CDR3 is 14 residues long. The germline CDR1 and CDR2 sequences are MNHNY and SVGAGI (reference sequence). This CDR3 is CASTGGPSTDTQYF. As DNA, the CDR3 is TGTGCCAGCACCGGCGGTCCTAGCACAGATACGCAGTATTTT.

J is TRBJ1-1 and V is TRBV18; 8 bases are a match to TRBD1. Losses at the gene ends were 2 bases for V and 1 base for J; bases not matched to a gene: 3. This CDR3 is 15 amino acids long. CDR1 and CDR2 from the germline V gene are KGHSH and LQKENI. Written as DNA, the CDR3 is TGTGCCAGCTCACCAAAGACAGGGGCGAACACTGAAGCTTTCTTT. It codes for CASSPKTGANTEAFF.

This clone came up a few times. The chain carries TRBV6-5 and TRBJ1-5; D possibly corresponds to TRBD1 (5 bases). V was trimmed by 4 bases and J by 5 bases, leaving 12 bases between them. The CDR3 totals 14 residues. CDR1 and CDR2 from the germline V gene are MNHEY and SVGAGI. The CDR3 DNA is TGTGCCAGCAGTTTCAGCAGGGATCATCAGCCCCAGCATTTT. Translated: CASSFSRDHQPQHF.

This rearrangement joins TRBV9 to TRBJ2-5; TRBD2 might be the D (7 bases). The germline V gene encodes CDR1 SGDLS and CDR2 YYNGEE. Trimming removed 4 bases from V and 5 bases from J, with 15 bases in between. The CDR3 is 14 residues long. In DNA form, the CDR3 reads TGTGCCAGCAGCCACCCCGGGGGGCCGGAGACCCAGTACTTC. Amino acid sequence: CASSHPGGPETQYF.

J is TRBJ2-7 and V is TRBV7-2; TRBD2 might be the D (6 bases). V lost 5 bases, J lost 1 base, and 15 bases lay in between. In germline, CDR1 is SGHTA, CDR2 FQGNSA. This CDR3 is built from 15 residues. CDR3 nucleotide sequence: TGTGCCAGCAGCCTAAGGACTACCCAATCCTACGAGCAGTACTTC. Its translation is CASSLRTTQSYEQYF. Using reference TRBV7-2 and TRBJ2-7 for the parts outside the CDR3, the full variable domain is GAGVSQSPSNKVTEKGKDVELRCDPISGHTALYWYRQSLGQGLEFLIYFQGNSAPDKSGLPSDRFSAERTGGSVSTLTIQRTQQEDSAVYLCASSLRTTQSYEQYFGPGTRLTVT.

The V gene is TRBV6-5, the J gene TRBJ2-7; no clear D gene. The V and J ends lost 0 bases and 2 bases respectively, with 11 bases between them. CDR1 and CDR2 (germline): MNHEY, SVGAGI. The CDR3 covers 15 residues. CDR3: CASSYSRKAAYEQYF. DNA for the CDR3: TGTGCCAGCAGTTACTCGCGGAAAGCCGCCTACGAGCAGTACTTC.

This clone was seen a handful of times. The genes are TRBV30 and TRBJ1-2; TRBD1 matches at 7 bases. This CDR3 has 11 amino acids. With V trimmed by 4 bases and J by 4 bases, 0 bases remained unmatched. Germline-derived CDR1 and CDR2 are GTSNPN and SVGIG (reference sequence). CDR3: CAWNRGYGYTF. In DNA form, the CDR3 reads TGTGCCTGGAACAGGGGCTATGGCTACACCTTC. The full variable domain, in which reference TRBV30 and TRBJ1-2 provide the parts outside the CDR3, is SQTIHQWPATLVQPVGSPLSLECTVEGTSNPNLYWYRQAAGRGLQLLFYSVGIGQISSEVPQNLSASRPQDRQFILSSKKLLLSDSGFYLCAWNRGYGYTFGSGTRLTVV.